This T cell receptor (beta chain) was recovered during a study of T cells in Graves' hyperthyroidism and ophthalmopathy. This clonotype was recorded a few times. The antigen is not known. J was trimmed by 4 bases and V by 4 bases; bases with no gene match: 3. The CDR3 runs to 13 residues. Germline assignment: CDR1 SGHRS and CDR2 YFSETQ. RNA transcripts yielded amplified TCR beta CDR3 regions. RT-PCR in the first round (using the HTBI primer set) targeted the TCR CDR3. MiXCR was run by TCRdb on the multiplex PCR reads, yielding one entry per CDR3 protein. The profile shows some 700,000 distinct CDR3 sequences, roughly 17% of them singletons. Hyperthyroidism of Graves' type that showed no ophthalmopathy progression within 18 months was stable. Uncontrolled infection, other autoimmune disease, pregnancy or lactation led to exclusion. General observations from the study: Ophthalmopathy cases were set apart from stable hyperthyroidism by a 13 V-J model. Most clonotypes expanded in thyroid above 0.001 were likewise present in blood.

What was sequenced was blood. This rearrangement joins TRBV5-1 to TRBJ2-3; 7 bases fit TRBD2. The TCR originated in a middle-aged man with Graves' hyperthyroidism. The CDR3 bases are TGCGCCAGCAGCGCCGGGAGGCCAGATACGCAGTATTTT. It codes for CASSAGRPDTQYF.